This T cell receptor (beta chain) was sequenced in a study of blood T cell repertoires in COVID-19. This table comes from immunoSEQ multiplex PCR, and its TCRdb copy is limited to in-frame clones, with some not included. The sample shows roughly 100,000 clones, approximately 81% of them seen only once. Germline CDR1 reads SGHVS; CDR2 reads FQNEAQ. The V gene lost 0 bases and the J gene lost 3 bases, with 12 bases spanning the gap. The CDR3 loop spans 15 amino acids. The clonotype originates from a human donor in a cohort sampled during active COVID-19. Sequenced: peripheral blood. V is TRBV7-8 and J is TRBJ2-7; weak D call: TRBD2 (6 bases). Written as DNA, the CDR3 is TGTGCCAGCAGCTTAGCCCAGGGACTCTTCTACGAGCAGTACTTC. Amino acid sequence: CASSLAQGLFYEQYF.